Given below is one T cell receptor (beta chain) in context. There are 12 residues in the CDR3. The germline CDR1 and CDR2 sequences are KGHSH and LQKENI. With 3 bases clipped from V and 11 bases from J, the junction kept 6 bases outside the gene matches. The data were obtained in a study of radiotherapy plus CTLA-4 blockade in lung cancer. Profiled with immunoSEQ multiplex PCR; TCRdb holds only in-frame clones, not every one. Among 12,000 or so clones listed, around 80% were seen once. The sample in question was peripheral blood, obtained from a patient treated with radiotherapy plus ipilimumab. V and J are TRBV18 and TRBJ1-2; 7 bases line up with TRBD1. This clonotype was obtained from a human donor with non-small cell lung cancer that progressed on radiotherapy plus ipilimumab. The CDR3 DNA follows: TGTGCCAGCTCACCGCCGACAGGGACTTACACCTTC. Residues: CASSPPTGTYTF.